This TCR beta chain appears in the sequencing data of a study of T cell responses to AZD1222 COVID-19 vaccine. V lost 8 bases, J lost 0 bases, and 14 bases lay in between. There are 15 residues in the CDR3. CDR1 is MNHEY, CDR2 SVGAGI, per germline. TCRdb's copy holds only in-frame clones and misses some; the assay was immunoSEQ multiplex PCR. Counted here are more than 70,000 clones, about 85% occurring once; the ten biggest clones make up around 1.5%. As concerns this clone: What it recognizes is unknown.

Overall study findings and caveats: Most donors were white British and more were female, and clonal diversity was possibly underestimated.

This TCR was recovered from an adult in good health. The chain recombines TRBV6-5 with TRBJ1-5; possibly TRBD1 for D (5 bases). Sample: peripheral blood, taken on day 0 of AZD1222 vaccination. CDR3 amino acids: CASLMTAYSNQPQHF. CDR3 nucleotide sequence: TGTGCCAGCCTTATGACAGCCTATAGCAATCAGCCCCAGCATTTT.